These 13 T cell receptor beta chains originate from one sample sequenced in a study of blood T cell repertoires in COVID-19. Sequencing was performed with immunoSEQ multiplex PCR; in TCRdb, only in-frame clones are kept and a portion is missing. The sample yields roughly 120,000 clones, roughly 80% seen once. Sample: peripheral blood. Every receptor here comes from a man between 65 and 85 years old with acute or convalescent COVID-19.

The chain has TRBV7-2 and TRBJ2-1; 16 bases agree with TRBD2. CDR1 SGHTA and CDR2 FQGNSA come from the germline V gene. This CDR3 has 17 amino acids. The V segment lost 4 bases and the J segment 3 bases; nucleotides outside the gene matches: 3. In DNA, the CDR3 is TGTGCCAGCAGCTCGGGACTAGCGGGGGGGAGCTACAATGAGCAGTTCTTC. Its translation is CASSSGLAGGSYNEQFF.

This clone was counted once. The genes are TRBV18 and TRBJ2-2; a possible D gene is TRBD1 (6 bases). CDR1 and CDR2 from the germline V gene are KGHSH and LQKENI. This CDR3 is built from 16 residues. V was clipped by 2 bases and J by 1 base, with 11 bases between them. The CDR3 DNA is TGTGCCAGCTCACCAAACAAGGGACAGAACACCGGGGAGCTGTTTTTT. This codes for CASSPNKGQNTGELFF.

J is TRBJ1-2 and V is TRBV5-1; tentative D call: TRBD1 (6 bases). Germline V gene lookup returns CDR1 SGHRS and CDR2 YFSETQ. The CDR3 totals 14 residues. V lost 4 bases, J lost 7 bases, and 17 bases lay in between. CDR3 amino acids: CASSAQGYPGGYTF. Written as DNA, the CDR3 is TGCGCCAGCAGCGCACAGGGTTACCCCGGTGGCTACACCTTC.

This chain links TRBV6-5 with TRBJ1-3; unclear D gene. This CDR3 region has 13 residues. V gave up 4 bases and J gave up 3 bases, with 7 bases separating them. Germline V gives CDR1 MNHEY, CDR2 SVGAGI. The CDR3 DNA reads TGTGCCAGCAGTTTCACAGATGGAAACACCATATATTTT. This gives the protein CASSFTDGNTIYF.

The chain joins TRBV7-2 to TRBJ2-7; no definite D call. With 4 bases removed from V and 6 bases from J, the gap between germline ends came to 13 bases. This CDR3 has 13 residues. CDR1 SGHTA and CDR2 FQGNSA come from the germline V gene. The DNA of the CDR3 is TGTGCCAGCAGCTACCCCAAACAGATCGAGCAGTACTTC. Translating gives CASSYPKQIEQYF. The full variable domain, completed using reference TRBV7-2 and TRBJ2-7, is GAGVSQSPSNKVTEKGKDVELRCDPISGHTALYWYRQSLGQGLEFLIYFQGNSAPDKSGLPSDRFSAERTGGSVSTLTIQRTQQEDSAVYLCASSYPKQIEQYFGPGTRLTVT.

The V and J genes are TRBV28 and TRBJ2-1, with 7 bases identical to TRBD2. CDR1 is MDHEN, CDR2 SYDVKM, per germline. The CDR3 consists of 15 residues. The V segment lost 5 bases and the J segment 2 bases; nucleotides outside the gene matches: 6. The CDR3 sequence is CASSVSGAAYNEQFF. The CDR3 DNA is TGTGCCAGCAGTGTAAGCGGGGCCGCCTACAATGAGCAGTTCTTC.

In the case of this clone: In the same sample, other DNA sequences code for this CDR3. The CDR3 DNA reads TGTGCCAGCAGTCTCGCACAGGGTACTGAAGCTTTCTTT. Its translation: CASSLAQGTEAFF. The chain joins TRBV28 to TRBJ1-1; D perhaps matches TRBD1 (6 bases). V was clipped by 5 bases and J by 5 bases, with 12 bases between them. The CDR3 contains 13 residues. CDR1 and CDR2 (germline): MDHEN, SYDVKM.

The J gene is TRBJ1-1, the V gene TRBV6-1; D is undetermined. Germline loops: CDR1 MNHNS, CDR2 SASEGT. Trimming removed 1 base from V and 1 base from J, with 7 bases in between. The CDR3 consists of 14 residues. CDR3 nucleotide sequence: TGTGCCAGCAGTGAAGACCCAGGGAACACTGAAGCTTTCTTT. This gives the protein CASSEDPGNTEAFF.

This rearrangement joins TRBV5-1 to TRBJ2-7, with D maybe TRBD1 (5 bases). Germline loops: CDR1 SGHRS, CDR2 YFSETQ. The V end was cut by 1 base, the J end by 3 bases, with 17 bases between. This CDR3 has 16 residues. CDR3 sequence: CASSLFQAGKNYEQYF. DNA of the CDR3: TGCGCCAGCAGCTTGTTCCAGGCAGGGAAGAACTACGAGCAGTACTTC.

This chain joins TRBV30 and TRBJ1-4; maybe TRBD1 (6 bases). Germline loops: CDR1 GTSNPN, CDR2 SVGIG (reference sequence). V was shortened by 8 bases and J by 11 bases, with 18 bases between the two germline ends. This CDR3 has 12 residues. Here the CDR3 DNA reads TGTGCCCAGAGTGGCGCAGGGGAGAAACTGTTTTTT. Its translation is CAQSGAGEKLFF.

The chain couples TRBV9 to TRBJ2-2; 8 nucleotides line up with TRBD2. The CDR3 totals 15 residues. The germline CDR1 and CDR2 sequences are SGDLS and YYNGEE. After removal of 4 bases from V and 6 bases from J, the junction contained 8 bases not matched to a gene. CDR3 region: CASSPWTSISGELFF. The CDR3 bases are TGTGCCAGCAGCCCCTGGACTAGCATCTCCGGGGAGCTGTTTTTT.

The J gene is TRBJ2-2, the V gene TRBV7-9; D is possibly TRBD2 (6 bases). Germline loops: CDR1 SEHNR, CDR2 FQNEAQ (reference sequence). This CDR3 contains 16 residues. V dropped 5 bases and J dropped 5 bases, with 18 bases sitting between them. CDR3 DNA sequence: TGTGCCAGCAGCCCCTGGGGCGGGGTTCTAACCGGGGAGCTGTTTTTT. Its translation is CASSPWGGVLTGELFF.

This sequence joins TRBV6-5 and TRBJ1-2, with D unclear. V shed 8 bases and J shed 5 bases, with 15 bases lying between them. CDR3 length: 13 amino acids. Germline V CDR1 and CDR2: MNHEY, SVGAGI. This chain's CDR3 is CASSQLDGYGYTF. The CDR3 DNA sequence: TGTGCCAGCTCACAGTTAGACGGATATGGCTACACCTTC.